The entry below describes one T cell receptor beta chain. Its antigen is not yet known. Base qualities are not provided; no much larger clone lies one nucleotide away. This sample is drawn from a study of cytomegalovirus exposure and HLA in healthy donors (dated by TCRdb to the late 2010s). Study-wide context: An earlier analysis of under 600 of the donors reported about 290 Gb of sequence data and some 100 million unique TCR beta sequences from about 179 million T cells. Around 320 gigabases of sequencing data and tens of millions of unique TCR sequences were included in an early release covering 550 to 800 HLA-typed donors. Of the approximately 400 genotyped donors, 75% to 85% were placed in the genetic ancestry cluster associated with self-reported Caucasian donors. The study aimed to test whether cataloging public T cell receptors could reveal signatures of past pathogen exposure. Using immunosequencing, the study profiled T cell repertoires from about 610 subjects and related those repertoires to cytomegalovirus serostatus. In addition to the first cohort of 666 subjects, a separate validation cohort of 120 different subjects was used. To predict cytomegalovirus infection status, the study combined high-throughput TCR immunosequencing, statistical association of individual TCRs with disease status, and machine learning. A later analysis re-examined previously published TCR beta repertoires from around 670 donors and added high-resolution HLA genotyping to investigate patterns of TCR occurrence. Rather than using new phenotypic data, the later analysis identified candidate immune exposures from TCR beta sequences and from how often those sequences occurred across donors. To decide whether each TCR beta V gene segment behaved as functional or pseudogenic, an earlier analysis of some 580 of the donors relied on high-throughput TCR beta sequencing. Alongside the repertoire data, information on donor age, sex, ethnicity and CMV serostatus was compiled. Genome-wide SNP genotypes for about 65% of the 666 donors were used in a later genetic analysis, which treated that subset as a discovery cohort. Every discovery cohort repertoire had been produced on one sequencing platform. HLA typing covered class I and class II loci at four-digit resolution. Typing coverage differed by locus: A, B, C, DRB1 and DQB1 were typed in about 629-640 donors, DQA1 in approximately 520, DPA1 in 600 to 610, and DPB1 in 472. Several DR-DQ haplotypes were treated as single units for association and clustering because of strong linkage in the cohort. On average, roughly 240,000 unique TCR beta nucleotide sequences were sequenced per donor among roughly 430 genotyped donors of the cohort, with about 19% of those sequences being non-productive.

On the study overall, not on this receptor specifically: According to a later genetic analysis, donors in an Asian-associated ancestry cluster had fewer N-insertions in productive TCRs than the approximately 670-donor mean. In this cohort, only TCR beta chains were sequenced, and detectable features were limited by the absence of alpha or paired-chain data. According to a later analysis, parvovirus B19, influenza, CMV and Epstein-Barr virus appeared linked to several top co-occurrence clusters. A later analysis found that HLA-associated TCR beta chains were more clonally expanded and had lower generation probabilities than equally common non-associated chains. The authors suggested that the approach could potentially be extended to other disease states and immunological phenotypes. Linkage disequilibrium might explain the correlated functional status among segregating V segments, but an unknown experimental factor could not be excluded. Across donors, most TCR sequences were observed very rarely, whereas some public TCRs were present in many individuals. The sequencing pipeline was judged likely to have produced a cluster of highly shared sequence variants as a technical artifact. In a later analysis, the rate of TCR association differed among HLA loci, with DRB1 alleles having the most associated TCRs and HLA-C alleles having the fewest. HLA typing was unavailable for some donors at each locus, so association tests used only the typed subset. In a later analysis, most CMV-associated TCR beta chains were found to appear HLA-restricted, with HLA associations seemingly driven largely by CMV exposure. A total of 150 to 200 TCR beta chains were listed by the study as associated with cytomegalovirus. A further reported finding was that TCR beta sequences accurately predicted the HLA-A and HLA-B alleles for most subjects in the first cohort. Immune exposure information for the cohort was limited to CMV serostatus. Because counts were too low, roughly 17 rarely observed V segments, including chromosome 9 orphons, were left out of the earlier analysis of 500 to 750 of the donors. Broadly in line with IMGT annotations, most TCR beta V segments showed up in productive rearrangements about 90% or about 30% of the time in an earlier analysis of under 700 of the donors. At a false discovery rate of 0.05, a later analysis linked approximately 18,000 TCR beta sequences to specific HLA alleles. Sequencing depth was assumed to be roughly uniform across donors in the presence/absence analyses, though that assumption may not hold. Because the 87-base-pair reads could not distinguish some IMGT-functional V segments, including TRBV6-2 and TRBV6-3, those segments were excluded. The classifier was reported to diagnose cytomegalovirus status with high specificity and sensitivity in both the original cohort and the validation cohort. A later genetic analysis associated a missense DCLRE1C variant with V-gene and J-gene trimming of TCR beta chains, and an independent cohort replicated the association. In vitro tests confirmed that a few of the cytomegalovirus-associated TCR beta chains recognize cytomegalovirus antigens. Assigning TCR associations to individual alleles was difficult when HLA alleles, especially DR and DQ, strongly co-occurred.

The cohort was made up of about 670 healthy bone marrow donors. At the time of sampling, all cohort members were nominally healthy, though unrecorded immune exposures were likely present. The donor was CMV seronegative and was included in the group of around 320 seronegative cohort members. Each donor provided a peripheral blood sample, and peripheral blood mononuclear cells were used for TCR beta sequencing. Genomic DNA extraction from the blood cell samples was performed with the Qiagen DNeasy Blood Extraction Kit. Libraries were prepared through the immunoSEQ multiplex PCR assay. For the multiplex PCR, a mixture combining 60 forward primers for TCR Vbeta segments and 13 reverse primers for TCR Jbeta segments was used. Amplification of the CDR3 region of rearranged TCR beta genes was performed with a multiplex PCR assay on genomic DNA. On the Illumina HiSeq System, the amplified TCR beta libraries were sequenced as 87-base-pair reads. The original pipeline was this. A later analysis counted approximately 76 million unique TCR beta chains across the 666 repertoires, and roughly 10 million of these chains were shared by at least two donors. To remove PCR and sequencing errors, raw reads were error-corrected and collapsed into unique sequences using a nearest-neighbor algorithm that merged closely related sequences. CDR3 sequences were aligned to IMGT reference sequences to assign V, D and J gene segments. For a sequence to be retained, a match of at least six nucleotides was required to both a V gene segment and a J gene segment. A rearrangement counted as productive if the CDR3 had no stop codons and remained in frame with V and J, and every other rearrangement counted as non-productive. Following IMGT convention, CDR3 was defined as the stretch from the second conserved V-encoded cysteine to the conserved J-encoded phenylalanine. Sequences without an unambiguous match to a single V gene segment were excluded from the earlier analysis of 587 of the donors. In an earlier analysis of several hundred of the donors, V segments were called functional above 56.7% productive rearrangements and were called segregating when the between-donor standard deviation exceeded 5%. To diagnose cytomegalovirus status from the catalog of TCR beta chain sequences, a statistical classification framework was built. A later analysis assigned V and J genes by comparing TCR nucleotide sequences with IMGT/GENE-DB human TR gene sequences. In a later analysis, CDR3 sequences and most-parsimonious VDJ recombination scenarios were assigned using the TCRdist pipeline. In a later analysis, each TCR beta chain was defined by its CDR3 amino acid sequence together with its V-gene family, and reads lacking a unique V-gene family were excluded. A later analysis removed several hundred highly shared, low-generation-probability nucleotide sequences to deal with suspected cross-contamination and a sequencing artifact. A later analysis calculated a clonal expansion index for each public chain from normalized within-repertoire ranks of inferred template counts. In a later analysis, generation probabilities were computed using a VDJ recombination model fitted to out-of-frame rearrangements, and the results were checked against IGoR. In a later analysis, hypergeometric tests were used to score TCR-TCR, TCR-HLA and TCR-CMV co-occurrence, with a repertoire-size bias correction applied to TCR pairs. False discovery rates were estimated in a later analysis by permuting HLA or CMV assignments 20 times. A later analysis grouped co-occurring TCRs with DBSCAN, adding TCRdist sequence similarity when clustering within HLA-allele-positive subsets. For co-occurrence clustering, repertoires with fewer than 30,000 or more than 120,000 public chains were excluded, along with four to six repertoires with anomalous nucleotide sharing. What TCRdb holds here is the immuneACCESS table cut down to in-frame rearrangements. Part of the clones is not present; checked against another copy, under half of the missing clones reflect an unresolved V gene, and the others are unexplained. Clone size and the V and J calls come from that table; the DNA yielded D and trimming. The table for this sample lists about 86,000 clones; over 70% of them were counted only once. The leading ten clones occupy under 10% of the sample.

The CDR3 sequence holds 16 residues, the cysteine and phenylalanine included. This entry keeps only the CDR3 DNA: 48 bases, framed from base 1. CDR1 and CDR2, looked up from the germline V gene (reference sequence), are MNHNY and SVGAGI. Trimming takes 6 bases off V and 5 bases off J; junction bases not matched to a gene: 12. The sample consisted of PBMCs. The rearranged chain carries TRBV6-6 and TRBJ2-7; TRBD2 matches 11 bases in the middle. The clonotype was recovered from a man aged 55 to 70 in good health and CMV-seronegative. The DNA sequence is as follows: TGTGCCAGCAGCCTTACTCTAGCGGGAGGTATCAACGAGCAGTACTTC. Its translation reads: CASSLTLAGGINEQYF.